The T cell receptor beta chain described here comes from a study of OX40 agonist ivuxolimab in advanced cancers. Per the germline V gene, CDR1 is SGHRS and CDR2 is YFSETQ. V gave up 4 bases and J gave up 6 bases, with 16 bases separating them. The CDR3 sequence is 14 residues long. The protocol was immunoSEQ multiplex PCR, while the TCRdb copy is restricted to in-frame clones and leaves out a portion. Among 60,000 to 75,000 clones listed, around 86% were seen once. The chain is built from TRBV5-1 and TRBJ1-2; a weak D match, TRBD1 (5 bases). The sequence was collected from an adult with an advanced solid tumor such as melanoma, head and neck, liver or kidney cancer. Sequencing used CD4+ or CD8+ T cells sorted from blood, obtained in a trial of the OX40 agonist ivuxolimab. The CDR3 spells CASSAIGPGDGYTF. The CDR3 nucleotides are TGCGCCAGCAGCGCAATAGGGCCGGGGGATGGCTACACCTTC.